The 15 T cell receptor beta chains in this list originate from one sample, sequenced in a study of T cell repertoires in cytomegalovirus infection. Using its own MiXCR run on the reads, TCRdb lists one record per CDR3 protein. Of 290,000 or so distinct CDR3 sequences detected, 20% to 30% appear once; the ten largest clones hold about 15%. Sequences were obtained from PBMCs. These receptors all stem from a human donor in good health (CMV status not recorded). Some clones in this sample may be carry-over from other donors' samples.

The rearrangement joins TRBV10-3 to TRBJ1-1; possibly TRBD1 for D (5 bases). Germline values: CDR1 ENHRY, CDR2 SYGVKD. The CDR3 has 13 amino acids. Trimming pared 6 bases from V and 0 bases from J, leaving 8 bases between. Here the CDR3 reads CAIRQGLNTEAFF. In DNA, the CDR3 is TGTGCCATCAGGCAGGGTCTGAACACTGAAGCTTTCTTT.

This sequence joins TRBV27 and TRBJ2-7; TRBD1 matches at 9 bases. The germline V gene encodes CDR1 MNHEY and CDR2 SMNVEV (reference sequence). The CDR3 spans 13 residues. Trimming cost V 4 bases and J 6 bases; bases outside gene matches: 4. The CDR3 DNA sequence: TGTGCCAGCAGTTGGGACAGGGAAGGCGAGCAGTACTTC. It yields the protein CASSWDREGEQYF.

The genes are TRBV27 and TRBJ2-2; D is possibly TRBD2 (6 bases). Per germline, CDR1 MNHEY and CDR2 SMNVEV (reference sequence). The ends were cut back, 3 bases at V and 5 bases at J, with 10 bases in the middle. The CDR3 is made up of 14 amino acids. The chain's CDR3 is CASSFGLATGELFF. CDR3 DNA: TGTGCCAGCAGTTTCGGTCTAGCGACCGGGGAGCTGTTTTTT.

This clonotype showed up just once. Since a much larger clone is just one base distant, this may be a read error. The conserved final phenylalanine or tryptophan is absent from the CDR3, which likely points to a read error. V usage is TRBV7-2 and J usage is TRBJ2-2; TRBD2 might be the D (6 bases). Germline V lookup: CDR1 SGHTA, CDR2 FQGNSA. This CDR3 has 15 residues. V shed 7 bases and J shed 1 base, with 13 bases lying between them. The CDR3 region has the DNA TGTGCCAGCAACGTGGACGGGGGGAACACCGGGGAGCTGTTTTCT. This encodes CASNVDGGNTGELFS.

The gene calls are TRBV7-2 and TRBJ2-5; 13 bases map to TRBD2. The CDR3 has 15 residues. Unmatched junction bases numbered 4, after V lost 4 bases and J lost 5 bases. The V gene's germline CDR1 is SGHTA and CDR2 FQGNSA. CDR3 sequence (DNA): TGTGCCAGCAGCTACACACTAGCGGGAGGGGAGACCCAGTACTTC. This translates into CASSYTLAGGETQYF.

The rearrangement links TRBV6-2 or TRBV6-3 to TRBJ2-1; 12 positions match TRBD2. The V and J ends lost 5 bases and 3 bases, in that order; junction bases with no gene match: 5. Germline V gene sequence: CDR1 MNHEY, CDR2 SVGEGT. The CDR3 length is 16 residues. CDR3 sequence reads: CASSGRLAGDYNEQFF. CDR3 bases: TGTGCCAGCAGTGGCCGACTAGCGGGAGACTACAATGAGCAGTTCTTC.

This clonotype was seen only a few times. This chain connects TRBV28 to TRBJ2-2; 8 positions agree with TRBD2. The CDR3 has 17 residues. Germline CDR1 is MDHEN and CDR2 is SYDVKM. Trimming at V came to 8 bases and at J to 0 bases, leaving 11 bases not matched to a gene. CDR3 sequence: CASSFSSGRTNTGELFF. CDR3 bases: TGTGCCAGCTCCTTCTCCAGCGGGAGAACGAACACCGGGGAGCTGTTTTTT.

V gene TRBV7-9 combines with J gene TRBJ1-1; 7 bases fit TRBD1. Germline V gene sequence: CDR1 SEHNR, CDR2 FQNEAQ (reference sequence). Trimming removed 7 bases from V and 5 bases from J; junction bases left unmatched: 7. CDR3 size: 13 residues. The CDR3 sequence: CASTYRGWTEAFF. CDR3 nucleotide sequence: TGTGCCAGCACCTACAGGGGTTGGACTGAAGCTTTCTTT. The whole variable domain, remainder taken from reference TRBV7-9 and TRBJ1-1, is DTGVSQNPRHKITKRGQNVTFRCDPISEHNRLYWYRQTLGQGPEFLTYFQNEAQLEKSRLLSDRFSAERPKGSFSTLEIQRTEQGDSAMYLCASTYRGWTEAFFGQGTRLTVV.

V usage is TRBV28 and J usage is TRBJ2-1; D is undetermined. V was cut by 7 bases and J by 4 bases, with 8 bases left in between. The CDR3 is made up of 12 amino acids. Germline CDR1 reads MDHEN; CDR2 reads SYDVKM. CDR3: CASTTSYNEQFF. DNA for the CDR3: TGTGCCAGCACAACTTCGTACAATGAGCAGTTCTTC.

There are a few counts of this clonotype. This chain uses TRBV6-5 with TRBJ1-4, with D unresolved. This CDR3 is built from 13 residues. The V gene lost 1 base and the J gene lost 6 bases, with 6 bases spanning the gap. Germline V CDR1 and CDR2: MNHEY, SVGAGI. This CDR3 is CASSYWQDEKLFF. CDR3 DNA: TGTGCCAGCAGTTACTGGCAGGATGAAAAACTGTTTTTT.

This clonotype was recorded a few times. V is TRBV28 and J is TRBJ1-5; tentatively, D is TRBD1 (5 bases). The ends were cut back, 5 bases at V and 0 bases at J, with 11 bases in the middle. The CDR3 contains 15 residues. Germline V gene lookup returns CDR1 MDHEN and CDR2 SYDVKM. In nucleotides, the CDR3 is TGTGCCAGCAGTCCCAGGGTCTTTAGCAATCAGCCCCAGCATTTT. It translates to CASSPRVFSNQPQHF. Using reference TRBV28 and TRBJ1-5 for the parts outside the CDR3, the full variable domain is DVKVTQSSRYLVKRTGEKVFLECVQDMDHENMFWYRQDPGLGLRLIYFSYDVKMKEKGDIPEGYSVSREKKERFSLILESASTNQTSMYLCASSPRVFSNQPQHFGDGTRLSIL.

The V call is TRBV20-1, the J call TRBJ2-7; D unresolved. The V gene lost 6 bases and the J gene lost 9 bases, with 30 bases spanning the gap. The CDR3 has 16 amino acids. Germline values: CDR1 DFQATT, CDR2 SNEGSKA (reference sequence). The CDR3 DNA sequence: TGCAGTGCCCTCGAAGGACGTCTCGGCCCACTTGCCGGGCAGTACTTC. This encodes CSALEGRLGPLAGQYF.

This clonotype appeared many times. In DNA, the CDR3 is TGTGCCAGCAGCCCTCGACTAGCTCCGGTCGAGCAGTACTTC. The encoded protein is CASSPRLAPVEQYF. V usage is TRBV7-8 and J usage is TRBJ2-7; 7 nucleotides align to TRBD2. The CDR3 has 14 amino acids. V lost 5 bases, J lost 6 bases, and 10 bases stayed unmatched. CDR1 is SGHVS, CDR2 FQNEAQ, per germline.

The rearrangement links TRBV28 to TRBJ1-1, with D perhaps matching TRBD1 (6 bases). The V gene lost 6 bases and the J gene lost 4 bases, with 18 bases spanning the gap. In germline, CDR1 is MDHEN, CDR2 SYDVKM. The CDR3 covers 15 residues. CDR3 sequence (DNA): TGTGCCAGCAGCAGACGCGTCGGCAGGGGCACTGAAGCTTTCTTT. Translating it yields CASSRRVGRGTEAFF.

The J gene is TRBJ2-1, the V gene TRBV15, with a weak D call TRBD2 (6 bases). The CDR3 spans 16 residues. V lost 0 bases, J lost 0 bases, and 9 bases lay in between. The V gene's germline CDR1 is LNHNV and CDR2 YYDKDF (reference sequence). The CDR3 here is CATSRDRGNSYNEQFF. The CDR3, as DNA: TGTGCCACCAGCAGAGATCGCGGGAACTCCTACAATGAGCAGTTCTTC.